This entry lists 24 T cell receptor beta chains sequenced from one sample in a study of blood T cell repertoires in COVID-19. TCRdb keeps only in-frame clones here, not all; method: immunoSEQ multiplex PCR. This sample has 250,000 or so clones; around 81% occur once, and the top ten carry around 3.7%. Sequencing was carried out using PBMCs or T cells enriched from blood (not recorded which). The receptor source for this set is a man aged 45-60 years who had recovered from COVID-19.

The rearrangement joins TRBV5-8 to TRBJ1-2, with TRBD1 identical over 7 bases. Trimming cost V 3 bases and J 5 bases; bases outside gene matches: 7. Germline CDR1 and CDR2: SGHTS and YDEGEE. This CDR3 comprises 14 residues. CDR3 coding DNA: TGTGCCAGCAGCTCAACCGGGACAGCATATGGCTACACCTTC. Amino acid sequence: CASSSTGTAYGYTF.

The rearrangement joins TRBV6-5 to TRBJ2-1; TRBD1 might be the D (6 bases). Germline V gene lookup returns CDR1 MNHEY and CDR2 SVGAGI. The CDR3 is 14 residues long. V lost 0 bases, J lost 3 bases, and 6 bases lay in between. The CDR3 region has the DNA TGTGCCAGCAGTTACTCAGGGGGCTACAATGAGCAGTTCTTC. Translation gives CASSYSGGYNEQFF.

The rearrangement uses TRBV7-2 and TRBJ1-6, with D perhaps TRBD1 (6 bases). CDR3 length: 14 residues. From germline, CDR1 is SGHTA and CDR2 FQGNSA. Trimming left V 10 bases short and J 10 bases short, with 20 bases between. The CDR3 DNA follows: TGTGCCACCAAAGCAGGGGTCCGTTTGTCACCCCTCCACTTT. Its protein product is CATKAGVRLSPLHF.

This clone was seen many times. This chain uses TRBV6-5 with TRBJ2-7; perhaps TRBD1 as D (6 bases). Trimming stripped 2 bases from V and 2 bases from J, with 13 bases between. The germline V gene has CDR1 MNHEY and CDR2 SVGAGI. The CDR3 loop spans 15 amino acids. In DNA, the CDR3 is TGTGCCAGCAGTTACAATATGTGGACAGCCTACGAGCAGTACTTC. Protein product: CASSYNMWTAYEQYF.

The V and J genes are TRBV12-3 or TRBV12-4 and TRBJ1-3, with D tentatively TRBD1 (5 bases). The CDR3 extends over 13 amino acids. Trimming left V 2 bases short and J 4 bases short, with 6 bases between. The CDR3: CASSLKGGNTIYF. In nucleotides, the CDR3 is TGTGCCAGCAGTTTAAAGGGGGGAAACACCATATATTTT.

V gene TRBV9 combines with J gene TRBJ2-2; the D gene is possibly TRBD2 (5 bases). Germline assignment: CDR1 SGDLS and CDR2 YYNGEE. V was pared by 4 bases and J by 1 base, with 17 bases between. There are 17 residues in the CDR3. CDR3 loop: CASSSVGGTGNTGELFF. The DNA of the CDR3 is TGTGCCAGCAGCTCCGTAGGAGGTACGGGGAACACCGGGGAGCTGTTTTTT.

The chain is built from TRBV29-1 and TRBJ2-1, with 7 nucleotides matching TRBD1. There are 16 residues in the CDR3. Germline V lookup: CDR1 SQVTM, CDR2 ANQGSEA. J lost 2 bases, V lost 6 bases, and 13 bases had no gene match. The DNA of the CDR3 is TGCAGCGTCAGTACCTGGGACAGAGGGGCCTACAATGAGCAGTTCTTC. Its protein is CSVSTWDRGAYNEQFF.

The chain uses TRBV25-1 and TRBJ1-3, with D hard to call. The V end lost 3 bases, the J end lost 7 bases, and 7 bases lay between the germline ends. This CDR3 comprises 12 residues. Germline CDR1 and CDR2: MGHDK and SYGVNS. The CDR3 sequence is CASSDLSNTIYF. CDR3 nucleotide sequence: TGTGCCAGCAGTGACCTCTCTAACACCATATATTTT.

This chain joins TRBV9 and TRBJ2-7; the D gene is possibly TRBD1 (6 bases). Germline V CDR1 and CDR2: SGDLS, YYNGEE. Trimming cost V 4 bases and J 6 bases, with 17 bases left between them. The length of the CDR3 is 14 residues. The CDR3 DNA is TGTGCCAGCAGCACATCCGGGACACCTCTCGAGCAGTACTTC. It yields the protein CASSTSGTPLEQYF.

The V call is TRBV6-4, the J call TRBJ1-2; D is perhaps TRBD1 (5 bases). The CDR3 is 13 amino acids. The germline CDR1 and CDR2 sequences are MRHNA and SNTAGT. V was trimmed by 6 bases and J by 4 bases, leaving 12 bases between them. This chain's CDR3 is CASSPGGFYGYTF. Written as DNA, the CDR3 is TGTGCCAGCAGCCCCGGGGGATTCTATGGCTACACCTTC.

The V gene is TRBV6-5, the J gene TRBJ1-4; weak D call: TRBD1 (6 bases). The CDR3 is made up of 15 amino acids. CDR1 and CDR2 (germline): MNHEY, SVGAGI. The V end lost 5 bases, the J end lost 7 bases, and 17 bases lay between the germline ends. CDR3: CASSLVGGAGEKLFF. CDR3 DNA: TGTGCCAGCAGTCTAGTGGGGGGGGCGGGTGAAAAACTGTTTTTT.

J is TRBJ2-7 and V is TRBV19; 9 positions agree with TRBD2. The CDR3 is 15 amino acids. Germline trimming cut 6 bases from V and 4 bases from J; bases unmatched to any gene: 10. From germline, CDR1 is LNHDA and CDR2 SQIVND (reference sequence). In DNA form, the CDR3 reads TGTGCCAGTAGGGGACCGGGACTAGCCGCTTACGAGCAGTACTTC. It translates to CASRGPGLAAYEQYF.

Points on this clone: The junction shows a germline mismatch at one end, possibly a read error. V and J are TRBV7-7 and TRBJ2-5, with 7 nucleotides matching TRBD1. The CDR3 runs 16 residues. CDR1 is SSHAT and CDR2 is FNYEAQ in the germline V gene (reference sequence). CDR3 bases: TGTGCTAGCAGCTTAACACTGGGACAGCGAGAAGAGACCCAGTACTTC. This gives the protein CASSLTLGQREETQYF.

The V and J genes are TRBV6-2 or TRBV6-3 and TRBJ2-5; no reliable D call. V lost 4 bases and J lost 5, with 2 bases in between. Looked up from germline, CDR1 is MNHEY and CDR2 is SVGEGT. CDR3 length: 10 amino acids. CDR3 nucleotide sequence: TGTGCCAGCAGTTCGGAGACCCAGTACTTC. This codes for CASSSETQYF.

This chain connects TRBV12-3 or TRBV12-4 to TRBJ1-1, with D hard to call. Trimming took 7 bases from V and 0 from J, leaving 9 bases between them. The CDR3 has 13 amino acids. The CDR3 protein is CASTATVNTEAFF. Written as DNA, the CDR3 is TGTGCCAGCACCGCCACAGTGAACACTGAAGCTTTCTTT.

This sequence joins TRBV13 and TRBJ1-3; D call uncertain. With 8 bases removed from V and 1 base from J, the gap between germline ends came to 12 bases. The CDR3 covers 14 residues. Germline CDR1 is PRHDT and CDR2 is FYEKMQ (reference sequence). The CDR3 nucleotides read TGTGCCAGCCGCCGGGTAGCATCTGGAAACACCATATATTTT. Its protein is CASRRVASGNTIYF.

Here the CDR3 DNA reads TGTGCCAGTAGTCCCTACCTTGGGACAGCCTATGGCTACACCTTC. The encoded protein is CASSPYLGTAYGYTF. The chain links TRBV19 to TRBJ1-2; 7 bases match TRBD1. The CDR3 spans 15 residues. Germline trimming cut 5 bases from V and 4 bases from J; bases unmatched to any gene: 10. Germline CDR1 is LNHDA and CDR2 is SQIVND (reference sequence). The entire variable domain, with the rest obtained from reference TRBV19 and TRBJ1-2, is as follows: DGGITQSPKYLFRKEGQNVTLSCEQNLNHDAMYWYRQDPGQGLRLIYYSQIVNDFQKGDIAEGYSVSREKKESFPLTVTSAQKNPTAFYLCASSPYLGTAYGYTFGSGTRLTVV.

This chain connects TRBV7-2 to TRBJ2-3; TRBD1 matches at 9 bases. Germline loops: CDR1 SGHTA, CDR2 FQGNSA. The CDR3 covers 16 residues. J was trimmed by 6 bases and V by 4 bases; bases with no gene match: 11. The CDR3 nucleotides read TGTGCCAGCAGCTCGAAAAAGTTGGGGACAGGGGATACGCAGTATTTT. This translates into CASSSKKLGTGDTQYF.

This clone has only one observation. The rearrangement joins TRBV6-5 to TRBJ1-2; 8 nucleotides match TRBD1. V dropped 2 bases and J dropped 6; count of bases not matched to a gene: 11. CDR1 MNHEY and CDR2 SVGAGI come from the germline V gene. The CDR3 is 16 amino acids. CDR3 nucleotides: TGTGCCAGCAGTTACCTCCGAGGACAGGGATTGAATGGCTACACCTTC. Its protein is CASSYLRGQGLNGYTF.

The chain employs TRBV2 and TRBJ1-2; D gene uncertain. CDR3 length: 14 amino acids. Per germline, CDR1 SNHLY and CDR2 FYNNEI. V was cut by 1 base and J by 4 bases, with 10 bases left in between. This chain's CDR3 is CASSEVAPSYGYTF. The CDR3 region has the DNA TGTGCCAGCAGTGAAGTGGCCCCTTCCTATGGCTACACCTTC.

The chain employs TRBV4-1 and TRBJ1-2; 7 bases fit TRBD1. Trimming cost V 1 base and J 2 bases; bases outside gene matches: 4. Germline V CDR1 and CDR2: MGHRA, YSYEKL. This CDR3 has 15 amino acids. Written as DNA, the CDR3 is TGCGCCAGCAGCCAAGGGACAGGAGCGAACTATGGCTACACCTTC. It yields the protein CASSQGTGANYGYTF.

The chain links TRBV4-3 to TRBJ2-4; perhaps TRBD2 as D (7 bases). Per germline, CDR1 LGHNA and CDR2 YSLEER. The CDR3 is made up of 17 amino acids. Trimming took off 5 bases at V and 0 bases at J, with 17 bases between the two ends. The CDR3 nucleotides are TGCGCCAGCAGCTCCGCCTCCGGGGGGCTAGCCAAAAACATTCAGTACTTC. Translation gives CASSSASGGLAKNIQYF.

CDR3 sequence (DNA): TGTGCCAGCAGCCAAGATTTGTTAGCGGGAGGCAAGGGGGAGCAGTTCTTC. Amino acid sequence: CASSQDLLAGGKGEQFF. The chain is built from TRBV3-1 (or the pseudogene TRBV3-2) and TRBJ2-1; 10 bases map to TRBD2. Germline V gene data show CDR1 as LGHDT and CDR2 as YNNKEL (reference sequence). The V gene end was trimmed by 0 bases and the J gene end by 10 bases; junction bases not matched to a gene: 12. The CDR3 covers 17 residues.

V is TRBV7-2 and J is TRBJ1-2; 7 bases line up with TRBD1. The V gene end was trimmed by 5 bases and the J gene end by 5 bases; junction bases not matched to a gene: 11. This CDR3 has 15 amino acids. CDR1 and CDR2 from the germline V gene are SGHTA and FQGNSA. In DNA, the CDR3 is TGTGCCAGCAGCCCGAGCGCCAGGGGGTCGTATGGCTACACCTTC. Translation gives CASSPSARGSYGYTF.